This T cell receptor beta chain was identified during a study of blood T cell repertoires in COVID-19. Profiling relied on immunoSEQ multiplex PCR, and the TCRdb table lists in-frame clones only, not all of them. The sample records around 310,000 clones, approximately 91% being singletons. Trimming removed 5 bases from V and 0 bases from J; junction bases left unmatched: 8. The CDR3 is made up of 17 amino acids. CDR1 and CDR2 (germline): MNHNY, SVGAGI (reference sequence). The chain links TRBV6-6 to TRBJ2-7, with TRBD1 matching 12 bases. The specimen sequenced was PBMCs or T cells enriched from blood (not recorded which). The clonotype originates from a woman in her thirties or forties who had recovered from COVID-19. The CDR3 spells CASSRGQGATSSYEQYF. CDR3 bases: TGTGCCAGCAGTCGGGGACAGGGGGCTACTAGCTCCTACGAGCAGTACTTC.